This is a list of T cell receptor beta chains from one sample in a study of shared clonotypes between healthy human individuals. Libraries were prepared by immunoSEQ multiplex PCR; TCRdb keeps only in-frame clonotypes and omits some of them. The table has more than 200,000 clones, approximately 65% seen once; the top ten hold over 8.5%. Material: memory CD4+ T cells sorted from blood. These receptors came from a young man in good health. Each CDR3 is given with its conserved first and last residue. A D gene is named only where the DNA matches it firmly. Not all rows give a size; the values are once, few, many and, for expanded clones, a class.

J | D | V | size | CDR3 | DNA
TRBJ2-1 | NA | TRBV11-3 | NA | CASRRDPLGEQFF | TGTGCCAGCAGACGGGACCCCCTGGGGGAGCAGTTCTTC
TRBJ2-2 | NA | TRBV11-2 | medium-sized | CASSRQVLAGELFF | TGTGCCAGCAGCCGACAGGTGTTGGCCGGGGAGCTGTTTTTT
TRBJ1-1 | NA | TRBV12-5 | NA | CASGLEEGTEAFF | TGTGCTAGTGGTTTGGAGGAAGGGACTGAAGCTTTCTTT
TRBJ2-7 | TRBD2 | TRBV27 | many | CASLTPGLAGWSYEQYF | TGTGCCAGCTTAACACCAGGACTAGCGGGATGGAGCTACGAGCAGTACTTC
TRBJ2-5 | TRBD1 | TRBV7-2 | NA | CASSLGFATGDF | TGTGCCAGCAGCTTAGGGTTCGCTACAGGGGACTTC
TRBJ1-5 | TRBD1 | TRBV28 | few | CASSLWTGAYSNQPQHF | TGTGCCAGCAGTTTGTGGACAGGCGCCTATAGCAATCAGCCCCAGCATTTT
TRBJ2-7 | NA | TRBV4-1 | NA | CASSLAQGGGYEQYF | TGCGCCAGCAGCCTCGCCCAGGGGGGCGGGTACGAGCAGTACTTC
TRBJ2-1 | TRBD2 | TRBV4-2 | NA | CASSQGTSGSSYNEQFF | TGTGCCAGCAGCCAAGGTACTAGCGGGAGCTCCTACAATGAGCAGTTCTTC
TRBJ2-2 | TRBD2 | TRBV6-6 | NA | CASTLAGGANTGELFF | TGTGCCAGCACGCTAGCGGGAGGAGCGAACACCGGGGAGCTGTTTTTT
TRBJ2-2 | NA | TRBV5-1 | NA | CASSPWGPDTGELFF | TGCGCCAGCAGCCCTTGGGGCCCGGACACCGGGGAGCTGTTTTTT
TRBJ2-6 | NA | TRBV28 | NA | CASSPHMGRNSGANVLTF | TGTGCCAGCAGTCCCCACATGGGGCGCAACTCTGGGGCCAACGTCCTGACTTTC
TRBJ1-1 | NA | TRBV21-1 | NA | CASSKRRHKGHTEAFF | TGTGCCAGCAGCAAAAGGAGGCATAAGGGGCACACTGAAGCTTTCTTT
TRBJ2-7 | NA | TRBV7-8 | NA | CASSPPGATYEQYF | TGTGCCAGCAGCCCGCCGGGGGCTACCTACGAGCAGTACTTC
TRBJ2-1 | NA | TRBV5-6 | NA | CASSLFGLDAFF | TGTGCCAGCAGCTTGTTTGGCCTAGATGCGTTCTTC
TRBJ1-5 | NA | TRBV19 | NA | CASSIGGGAQHF | TGTGCCAGTAGTATAGGTGGAGGGGCCCAGCATTTT
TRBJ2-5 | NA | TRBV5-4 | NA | CASSLEGRGHGRETQYF | TGTGCCAGCAGCTTGGAAGGTCGGGGACACGGACGAGAGACCCAGTACTTC
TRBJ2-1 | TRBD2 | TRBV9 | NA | CASSASSGYSYNEQFF | TGTGCCAGCAGCGCATCTAGCGGGTACTCCTACAATGAGCAGTTCTTC
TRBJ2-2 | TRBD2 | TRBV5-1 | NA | CARTGRAASGSTGELFF | TGCGCCAGGACGGGCAGGGCGGCTAGCGGGAGCACCGGGGAGCTGTTTTTT
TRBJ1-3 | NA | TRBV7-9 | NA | CASSFSTGSPGNTIYF | TGTGCCAGCAGCTTCAGTACAGGGTCGCCTGGAAACACCATATATTTT
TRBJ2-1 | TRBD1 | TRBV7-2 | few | CASSLARGTGALRADNEQFF | TGTGCCAGCAGCTTAGCGCGGGGGACAGGGGCCCTTCGAGCAGACAATGAGCAGTTCTTC
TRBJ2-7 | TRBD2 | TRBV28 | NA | CASRGLAGAYEQYF | TGTGCCAGCAGAGGGCTAGCGGGGGCTTACGAGCAGTACTTC
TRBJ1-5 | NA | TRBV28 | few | CASSESRVGNQPQHF | TGTGCCAGCAGTGAAAGCAGGGTCGGCAATCAGCCCCAGCATTTT
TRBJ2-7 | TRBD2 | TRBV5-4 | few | CASSRNLAGGLLDEQYF | TGTGCCAGCAGCCGAAACCTAGCGGGAGGGCTCCTGGACGAGCAGTACTTC
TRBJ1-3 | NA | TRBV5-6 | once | CASSWDPGTPGNTIYF | TGTGCCAGCAGCTGGGATCCAGGGACCCCTGGAAACACCATATATTTT
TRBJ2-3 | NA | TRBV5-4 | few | CASTDSGSYTDTQYF | TGTGCCAGCACGGATAGCGGAAGTTACACAGATACGCAGTATTTT
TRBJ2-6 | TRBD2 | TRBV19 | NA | CASSIRLLAGLSGANVLTF | TGTGCCAGTAGTATTAGGTTGCTAGCGGGACTTTCTGGGGCCAACGTCCTGACTTTC
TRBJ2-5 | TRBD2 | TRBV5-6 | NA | CASSRNSGRTRETQYF | TGTGCCAGCAGCAGAAATAGCGGGAGGACGCGAGAGACCCAGTACTTC
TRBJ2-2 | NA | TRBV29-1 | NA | CSVEGPNTGELFF | TGCAGCGTTGAAGGACCGAACACCGGGGAGCTGTTTTTT
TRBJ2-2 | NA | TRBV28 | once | CASSLSTVGTGELFF | TGTGCCAGCAGTTTATCCACGGTTGGGACAGGGGAGCTGTTTTTT
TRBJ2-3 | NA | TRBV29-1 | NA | CSVDPRGSRRNTQYF | TGCAGCGTCGACCCCCGGGGATCACGCAGAAATACGCAGTATTTT
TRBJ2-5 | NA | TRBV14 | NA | CASSQQLQETQYF | TGTGCCAGCAGCCAACAGCTCCAAGAGACCCAGTACTTC
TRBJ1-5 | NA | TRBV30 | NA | CAWSDGNNQPQHF | TGTGCCTGGAGTGATGGGAACAATCAGCCCCAGCATTTT
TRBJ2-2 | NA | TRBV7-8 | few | CASSPNPLQNTGELFF | TGTGCCAGCAGCCCGAACCCTCTCCAGAACACCGGGGAGCTGTTTTTT
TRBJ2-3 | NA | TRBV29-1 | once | CSVKLSTLNLDTQYF | TGCAGCGTTAAACTTTCAACACTTAACTTAGATACGCAGTATTTT
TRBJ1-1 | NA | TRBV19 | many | CASSVRWTEAFF | TGTGCCAGTAGTGTTCGGTGGACTGAAGCTTTCTTT
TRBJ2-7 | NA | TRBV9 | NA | CASSVTDYEQYF | TGTGCCAGCAGCGTAACAGACTACGAGCAGTACTTC
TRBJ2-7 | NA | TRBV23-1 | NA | CASSQLGHLLTYEQYF | TGCGCCAGCAGTCAATTAGGACATCTTCTAACCTACGAGCAGTACTTC
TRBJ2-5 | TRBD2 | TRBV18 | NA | CASSPLQRGLSGTQYF | TGTGCCAGCTCACCACTCCAGCGGGGTTTGAGTGGGACCCAGTACTTC
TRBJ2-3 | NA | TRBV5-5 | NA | CASSLSIRALTDTQYF | TGTGCCAGCAGCTTGTCGATCAGGGCCCTCACAGATACGCAGTATTTT
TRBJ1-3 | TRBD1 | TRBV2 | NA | CASRATGSGNTIYF | TGTGCCAGCAGGGCGACAGGGTCTGGAAACACCATATATTTT
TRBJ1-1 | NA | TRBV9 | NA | CASSVLDMNTEAFF | TGTGCCAGCAGCGTGCTAGACATGAACACTGAAGCTTTCTTT
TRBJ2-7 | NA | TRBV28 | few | CASTSGRGGVSYEQYF | TGTGCCAGCACCTCGGGGCGCGGAGGAGTAAGCTACGAGCAGTACTTC
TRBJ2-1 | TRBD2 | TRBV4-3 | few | CASSPGLASYNEQFF | TGCGCCAGCAGCCCGGGACTAGCGTCCTACAATGAGCAGTTCTTC